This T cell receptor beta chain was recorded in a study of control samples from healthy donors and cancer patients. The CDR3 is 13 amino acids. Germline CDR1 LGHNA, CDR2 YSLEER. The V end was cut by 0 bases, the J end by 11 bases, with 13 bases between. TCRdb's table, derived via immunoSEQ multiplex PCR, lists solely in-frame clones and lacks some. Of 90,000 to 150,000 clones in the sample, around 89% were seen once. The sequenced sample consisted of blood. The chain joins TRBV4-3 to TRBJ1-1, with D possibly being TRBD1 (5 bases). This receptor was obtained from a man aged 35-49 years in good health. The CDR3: CASSQDRGGMAFF. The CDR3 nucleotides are TGCGCCAGCAGCCAAGATCGGGGGGGTATGGCTTTCTTT.